These T cell receptor beta chains were read from a single sample in a study of T cell responses to AZD1222 COVID-19 vaccine. Assay used: immunoSEQ multiplex PCR; TCRdb lists only in-frame clones, some missing. The sample has 120,000 to 150,000 clones; about 90% are singletons. The sequences come from peripheral blood, collected 28 days after the second AZD1222 dose. The receptors were sampled from an adult who received the AZD1222 COVID-19 vaccine. The CDR3 runs from the conserved cysteine through the conserved F or W. A D gene is named only where the DNA matches it firmly. Not every row has a clone size; where given, it reads once, few, many or a size class.

j_gene: TRBJ2-7; v_gene: TRBV19; abundance: .; d_gene: TRBD2; CDR3aa: CASTPVGGGAVGEQYF; CDR3nt: TGTGCCAGTACCCCGGTTGGCGGGGGGGCTGTAGGCGAGCAGTACTTC
j_gene: TRBJ2-3; v_gene: TRBV7-2; abundance: .; d_gene: .; CDR3aa: CASSQPAASTDTQYF; CDR3nt: TGTGCCAGCAGCCAGCCAGCGGCTAGCACAGATACGCAGTATTTT
j_gene: TRBJ1-1; v_gene: TRBV5-1; abundance: .; d_gene: .; CDR3aa: CASKSGPANTEAFF; CDR3nt: TGCGCCAGCAAAAGCGGGCCGGCGAACACTGAAGCTTTCTTT
j_gene: TRBJ1-3; v_gene: TRBV30; abundance: .; d_gene: .; CDR3aa: CAWSVKGTGNTIYF; CDR3nt: TGTGCCTGGAGTGTAAAGGGGACAGGAAACACCATATATTTT
j_gene: TRBJ1-4; v_gene: TRBV3-1/TRBV3-2; abundance: .; d_gene: .; CDR3aa: CASSQVWGEGEKLFF; CDR3nt: TGTGCCAGCAGCCAAGTCTGGGGGGAAGGGGAAAAACTGTTTTTT
j_gene: TRBJ1-5; v_gene: TRBV6-1; abundance: .; d_gene: .; CDR3aa: CASSEMRGGWGSNQPQHF; CDR3nt: TGTGCCAGCAGTGAGATGCGGGGGGGATGGGGTAGCAATCAGCCCCAGCATTTT
j_gene: TRBJ2-7; v_gene: TRBV3-1/TRBV3-2; abundance: .; d_gene: .; CDR3aa: CASSQRSSYEQYF; CDR3nt: TGTGCCAGCAGCCAAAGAAGCTCCTACGAGCAGTACTTC
j_gene: TRBJ1-3; v_gene: TRBV7-8; abundance: .; d_gene: .; CDR3aa: CASSLDRGKGNTIYF; CDR3nt: TGTGCCAGCAGCTTAGATCGGGGAAAAGGAAACACCATATATTTT
j_gene: TRBJ1-1; v_gene: TRBV29-1; abundance: .; d_gene: .; CDR3aa: CSVEVWGQRTEAFF; CDR3nt: TGCAGCGTTGAAGTCTGGGGGCAGCGCACTGAAGCTTTCTTT
j_gene: TRBJ1-3; v_gene: TRBV18; abundance: .; d_gene: .; CDR3aa: CASSRETGGSGNTIYF; CDR3nt: TGTGCCAGCTCACGCGAAACCGGGGGATCTGGAAACACCATATATTTT
j_gene: TRBJ1-6; v_gene: TRBV10-2; abundance: .; d_gene: .; CDR3aa: CASREDYNSPLHF; CDR3nt: TGCGCCAGCAGGGAGGACTATAATTCACCCCTCCACTTT
j_gene: TRBJ1-5; v_gene: TRBV4-2; abundance: .; d_gene: TRBD1; CDR3aa: CASSRAGTDSNQPQHF; CDR3nt: TGTGCCAGCAGCCGGGCCGGGACAGATAGCAATCAGCCCCAGCATTTT
j_gene: TRBJ2-1; v_gene: TRBV6-2/TRBV6-3; abundance: .; d_gene: TRBD2; CDR3aa: CASSYRTSGRAYNEQFF; CDR3nt: TGTGCCAGCAGTTACCGGACTAGCGGGAGGGCATACAATGAGCAGTTCTTC
j_gene: TRBJ1-5; v_gene: TRBV5-1; abundance: .; d_gene: .; CDR3aa: CASSLDGGQGQPQHF; CDR3nt: TGCGCCAGCAGCTTGGATGGGGGGCAGGGTCAGCCCCAGCATTTT
j_gene: TRBJ1-4; v_gene: TRBV11-2; abundance: .; d_gene: TRBD1; CDR3aa: CASSRAGTAEKLFF; CDR3nt: TGTGCCAGCAGTCGTGCCGGGACAGCTGAAAAACTGTTTTTT
j_gene: TRBJ2-3; v_gene: TRBV7-8; abundance: .; d_gene: TRBD2; CDR3aa: CASSLASGSPDTQYF; CDR3nt: TGTGCCAGCAGCTTAGCTAGCGGGAGCCCCGATACGCAGTATTTT
j_gene: TRBJ1-1; v_gene: TRBV7-7; abundance: few; d_gene: .; CDR3aa: CASSLEVNTEAFF; CDR3nt: TGTGCCAGCAGCTTAGAGGTGAACACTGAAGCTTTCTTT
j_gene: TRBJ2-1; v_gene: TRBV30; abundance: few; d_gene: .; CDR3aa: CAWSTATMRQFF; CDR3nt: TGTGCCTGGAGTACAGCTACAATGAGGCAGTTCTTC
j_gene: TRBJ1-6; v_gene: TRBV10-3; abundance: .; d_gene: .; CDR3aa: CAITGMSNSPLHF; CDR3nt: TGTGCCATCACAGGGATGTCAAATTCACCCCTCCACTTT
j_gene: TRBJ1-2; v_gene: TRBV4-2; abundance: .; d_gene: .; CDR3aa: CASSQGSRAWDGYTF; CDR3nt: TGTGCCAGCAGCCAAGGAAGTCGGGCCTGGGACGGCTACACCTTC